This T cell receptor beta chain emerged from a study of blood T cell repertoires in COVID-19. Study-level information: Sites across the United States, Italy and Spain contributed samples from acute and convalescent COVID-19. The cDNA or gDNA used as material had been derived from T cells, B-cell-depleted T cells, or PBMCs.

Under the authors' procedure: Estimation of nucleated cell counts relied on the amplification of reference gene primers. Assay used: immunoSEQ multiplex PCR; TCRdb lists only in-frame clones, some missing. For V, J and clone size, that table is used; D and trimming come from the DNA. The table lists 100,000 to 150,000 clones, approximately 70% of them singletons. The table lists this clone with a few counts. The sequence was obtained from a human donor with acute or convalescent COVID-19. The donor label of this sample is uncertain. Source material: peripheral blood.

CDR3 protein: CASSPDRRNTEAFF. CDR3 nucleotides: TGTGCCAGCAGTCCCGACAGAAGGAACACTGAAGCTTTCTTT. The chain uses TRBV3-1 (or the pseudogene TRBV3-2) and TRBJ1-1; tentative D call: TRBD1 (5 bases). This CDR3 region has 14 residues. The V and J ends lost 6 bases and 1 base respectively, with 12 bases between them. Germline CDR1 and CDR2: LGHDT and YNNKEL (reference sequence).